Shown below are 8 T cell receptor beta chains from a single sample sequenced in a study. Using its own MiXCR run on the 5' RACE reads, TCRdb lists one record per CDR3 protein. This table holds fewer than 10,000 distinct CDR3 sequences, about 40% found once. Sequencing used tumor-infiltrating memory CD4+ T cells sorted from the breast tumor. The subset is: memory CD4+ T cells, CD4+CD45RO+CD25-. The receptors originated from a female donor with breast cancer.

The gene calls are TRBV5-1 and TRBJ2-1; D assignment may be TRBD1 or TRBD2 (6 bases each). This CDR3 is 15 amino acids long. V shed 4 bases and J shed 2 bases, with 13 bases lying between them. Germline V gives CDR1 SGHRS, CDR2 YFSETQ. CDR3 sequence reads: CASSPPGAAYNEQFF. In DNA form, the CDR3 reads TGCGCCAGCAGCCCGCCGGGGGCCGCCTACAATGAGCAGTTCTTC.

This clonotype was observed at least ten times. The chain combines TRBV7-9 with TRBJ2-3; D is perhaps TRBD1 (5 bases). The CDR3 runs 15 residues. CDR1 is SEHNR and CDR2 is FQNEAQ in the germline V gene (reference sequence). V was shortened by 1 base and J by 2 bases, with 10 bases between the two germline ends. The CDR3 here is CASSLGGAVTDTQYF. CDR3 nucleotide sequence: TGTGCCAGCAGCTTAGGGGGCGCAGTCACAGATACGCAGTATTTT.

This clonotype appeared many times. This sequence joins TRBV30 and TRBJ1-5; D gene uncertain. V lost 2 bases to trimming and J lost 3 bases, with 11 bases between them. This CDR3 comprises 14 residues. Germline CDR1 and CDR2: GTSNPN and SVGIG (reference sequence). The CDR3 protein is CAWSIRGLNQPQHF. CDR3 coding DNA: TGTGCCTGGAGTATCCGGGGTCTCAATCAGCCCCAGCATTTT.

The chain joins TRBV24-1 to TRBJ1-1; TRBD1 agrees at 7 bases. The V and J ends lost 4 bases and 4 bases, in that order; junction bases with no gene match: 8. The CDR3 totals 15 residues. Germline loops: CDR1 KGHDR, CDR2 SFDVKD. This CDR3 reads CATSEDGDRPTEAFF. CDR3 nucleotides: TGTGCCACCAGTGAGGACGGGGACAGACCCACTGAAGCTTTCTTT.

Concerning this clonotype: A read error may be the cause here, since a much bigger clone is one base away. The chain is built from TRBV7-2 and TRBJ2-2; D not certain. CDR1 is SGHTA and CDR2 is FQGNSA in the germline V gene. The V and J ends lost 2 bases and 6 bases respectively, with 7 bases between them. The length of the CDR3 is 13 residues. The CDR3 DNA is TGTGCCAGCAGCTTACACGCCTCCGGGGAGCTGTTTTTT. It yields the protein CASSLHASGELFF.

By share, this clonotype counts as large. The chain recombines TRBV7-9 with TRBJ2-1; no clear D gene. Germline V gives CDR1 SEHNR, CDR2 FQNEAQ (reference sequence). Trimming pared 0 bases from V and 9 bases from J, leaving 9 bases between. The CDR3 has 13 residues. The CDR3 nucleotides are TGTGCCAGCAGCTTAGCGTCGGGTGCTGAGCAGTTCTTC. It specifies CASSLASGAEQFF.

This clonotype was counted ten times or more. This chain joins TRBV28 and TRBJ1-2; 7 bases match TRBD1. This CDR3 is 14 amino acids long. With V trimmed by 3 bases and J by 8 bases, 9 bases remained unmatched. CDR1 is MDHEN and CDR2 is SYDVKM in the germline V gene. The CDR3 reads CASSLTGFGGGYTF. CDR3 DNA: TGTGCCAGCAGTTTGACAGGGTTCGGGGGGGGCTACACCTTC.

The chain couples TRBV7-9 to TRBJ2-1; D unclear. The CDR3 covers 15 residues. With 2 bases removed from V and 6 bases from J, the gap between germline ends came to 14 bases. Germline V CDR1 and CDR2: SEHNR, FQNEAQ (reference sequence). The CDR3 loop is CASSLRQTTVNEQFF. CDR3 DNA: TGTGCCAGCAGCTTAAGGCAGACGACCGTCAATGAGCAGTTCTTC.